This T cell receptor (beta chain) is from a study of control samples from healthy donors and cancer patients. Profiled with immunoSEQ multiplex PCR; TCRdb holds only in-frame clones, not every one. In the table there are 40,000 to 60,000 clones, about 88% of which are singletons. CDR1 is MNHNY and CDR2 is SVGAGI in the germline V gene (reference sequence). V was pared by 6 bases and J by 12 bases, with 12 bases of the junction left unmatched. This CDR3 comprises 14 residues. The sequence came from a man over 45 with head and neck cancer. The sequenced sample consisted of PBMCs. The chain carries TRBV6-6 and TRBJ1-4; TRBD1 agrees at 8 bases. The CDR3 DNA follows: TGTGCCAGCAGCCAACGACAGGGGTTGGGCGAACTGTTTTTT. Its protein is CASSQRQGLGELFF.